This entry features one T cell receptor (beta chain) sequence. The antigen is not known. A much larger clone lies one base from this, so it may be a read error. The data were taken from a study of early T cells in non-severe SARS-CoV-2 infection. Findings of the study overall: VDJdb matching, biased toward anti-spike CD8 responses, missed private and CD4 specificities.

Molecules of cDNA were individually given unique molecular identifiers that were attached to them. TCRdb itself ran the 5' RACE reads through MiXCR, one entry per CDR3 protein. The sample holds 90,000 to 130,000 distinct CDR3 sequences, 12% seen once. Germline CDR1 and CDR2: SGHNT and YENEEA. This CDR3 has 15 residues. The TCR was taken from an adult who was a healthcare worker with PCR-confirmed SARS-CoV-2 infection or an uninfected control (not recorded which). The chain uses TRBV11-3 and TRBJ2-5; 8 bases agree with TRBD1. The material sequenced was whole blood. The CDR3 protein is CASSLDRGLQESQYF. The CDR3 DNA follows: TGTGCCAGCAGCTTAGACAGGGGGCTTCAAGAGTCCCAGTACTTC.